Listed below are T cell receptor beta chains from one sample, sequenced in a study of blood T cell repertoires in COVID-19. Method: immunoSEQ multiplex PCR; TCRdb's copy keeps in-frame clones and lacks some. The sample comprises approximately 120,000 clones, around 85% of which are singletons, and around 3% rests with the top ten. Sample: peripheral blood. The receptors were sampled from a woman of 80 years or more with COVID-19, enrolled during active disease. CDR3s include the opening cysteine and the closing phenylalanine or tryptophan. A D gene is named only where the DNA matches it firmly. Clone size is shown for a subset of rows, as once, few, many or a class of expanded clone.

V,D,J,size,CDR3,DNA
TRBV7-9,-,TRBJ1-1,-,CASSLGGLNTEAFF,TGTGCCAGCAGCTTGGGGGGTCTGAACACTGAAGCTTTCTTT
TRBV6-2/TRBV6-3,TRBD2,TRBJ2-5,-,CASSPSGGKMAQYF,TGTGCCAGCAGCCCTAGCGGGGGCAAGATGGCCCAGTACTTC
TRBV19,TRBD2,TRBJ2-3,-,CASSTILAGGFLGTQYF,TGTGCCAGTAGTACCATTCTAGCGGGAGGCTTCCTAGGGACGCAGTATTTT
TRBV14,-,TRBJ1-2,few,CASSHDRQYGYTF,TGTGCCAGCAGCCACGACAGGCAGTATGGCTACACCTTC
TRBV11-1,TRBD1,TRBJ1-2,-,CASSRQGTLYGYTF,TGTGCCAGCAGCCGACAGGGGACCCTCTATGGCTACACCTTC
TRBV11-3,TRBD1,TRBJ2-1,-,CASSLGGQFSYNEQFF,TGTGCCAGCAGCTTAGGGGGACAGTTCTCCTACAATGAGCAGTTCTTC
TRBV4-2,-,TRBJ1-2,-,CASSQEGQGLYGYTF,TGTGCCAGCAGCCAAGAGGGGCAGGGCCTCTATGGCTACACCTTC
TRBV29-1,-,TRBJ2-6,-,CSVREYSGANVLTF,TGCAGCGTAAGGGAGTACTCTGGGGCCAACGTCCTGACTTTC
TRBV5-5,TRBD2,TRBJ2-7,-,CASSPRLALSYEQYF,TGTGCCAGCAGCCCGAGACTAGCACTCTCCTACGAGCAGTACTTC
TRBV6-5,TRBD1,TRBJ1-1,medium-sized,CASRDTTGGTEAFF,TGTGCCAGCAGGGATACGACAGGGGGCACTGAAGCTTTCTTT
TRBV3-1/TRBV3-2,-,TRBJ1-5,-,CASSPTGLSQPQHF,TGTGCCAGCAGCCCGACAGGTCTTAGTCAGCCCCAGCATTTT
TRBV25-1,-,TRBJ1-2,-,CASSGDSRNYGYTF,TGTGCCAGCAGTGGGGACTCGAGGAACTATGGCTACACCTTC
TRBV9,TRBD1,TRBJ1-3,-,CASSGPGTGGGNTIYF,TGTGCCAGCAGCGGGCCCGGGACAGGGGGTGGAAACACCATATATTTT
TRBV10-3,-,TRBJ1-2,-,CAISVGGSSPYGYTF,TGTGCCATCAGTGTTGGGGGGTCCTCCCCTTATGGCTACACCTTC
TRBV18,TRBD2,TRBJ2-7,-,CASSPNRGRAGEQYF,TGTGCCAGCTCACCTAATCGCGGGAGGGCCGGCGAGCAGTACTTC
TRBV4-3,-,TRBJ2-2,-,CASSQGPSDATGELFF,TGCGCCAGCAGCCAAGGTCCTAGCGACGCCACCGGGGAGCTGTTTTTT
TRBV11-2,-,TRBJ2-5,-,CASSFGLTGETQYF,TGTGCCAGCAGCTTCGGACTTACGGGGGAGACCCAGTACTTC
TRBV11-2,TRBD1,TRBJ2-5,-,CASSATGGWLETQYF,TGTGCCAGCAGCGCAACAGGGGGCTGGTTGGAGACCCAGTACTTC
TRBV19,-,TRBJ1-4,-,CASTIPGRLNEKLFF,TGTGCCAGTACGATTCCAGGTCGTTTAAATGAAAAACTGTTTTTT
TRBV5-1,-,TRBJ2-1,-,CASSLAFPSAGEQFF,TGCGCCAGCAGCTTGGCCTTTCCTAGCGCGGGTGAGCAGTTCTTC
TRBV29-1,-,TRBJ2-7,-,CSVDGGTNSYEQYF,TGCAGCGTTGACGGGGGAACGAACTCCTACGAGCAGTACTTC
TRBV27,TRBD1,TRBJ1-2,-,CASSRDREYYGYTF,TGTGCCAGCAGCCGGGACAGGGAATACTATGGCTACACCTTC
TRBV27,TRBD1,TRBJ1-1,-,CASRQGAWTEAFF,TGTGCCAGCAGGCAGGGGGCTTGGACTGAAGCTTTCTTT
TRBV4-1,TRBD1,TRBJ2-2,-,CAIGDSNTGELFF,TGCGCCATCGGGGACAGCAACACCGGGGAGCTGTTTTTT
TRBV9,-,TRBJ1-4,many,CASSEVLNGGKLFF,TGTGCCAGCAGCGAAGTGCTGAACGGTGGAAAACTGTTTTTT
TRBV9,-,TRBJ1-1,-,CASSISGGNTEAFF,TGTGCCAGCAGCATCTCCGGGGGGAACACTGAAGCTTTCTTT